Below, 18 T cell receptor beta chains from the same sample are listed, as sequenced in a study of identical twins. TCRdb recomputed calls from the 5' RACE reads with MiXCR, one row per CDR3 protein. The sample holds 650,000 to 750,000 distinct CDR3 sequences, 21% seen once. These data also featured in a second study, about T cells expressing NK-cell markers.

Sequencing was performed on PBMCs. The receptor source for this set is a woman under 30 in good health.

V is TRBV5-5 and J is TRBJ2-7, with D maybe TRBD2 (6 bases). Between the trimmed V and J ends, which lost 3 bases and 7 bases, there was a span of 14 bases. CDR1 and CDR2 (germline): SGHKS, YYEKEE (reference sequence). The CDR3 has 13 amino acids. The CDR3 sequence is CASSSGLAWEQYF. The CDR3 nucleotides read TGTGCCAGCAGCTCTGGGCTAGCGTGGGAGCAGTACTTC.

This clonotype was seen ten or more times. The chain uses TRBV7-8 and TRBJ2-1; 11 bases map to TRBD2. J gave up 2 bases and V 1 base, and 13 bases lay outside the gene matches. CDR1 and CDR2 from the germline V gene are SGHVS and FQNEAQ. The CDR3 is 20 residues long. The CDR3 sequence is CASSLGSVLAGDPTYNEQFF. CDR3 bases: TGTGCCAGCAGCTTAGGATCGGTACTAGCGGGAGACCCTACCTACAATGAGCAGTTCTTC.

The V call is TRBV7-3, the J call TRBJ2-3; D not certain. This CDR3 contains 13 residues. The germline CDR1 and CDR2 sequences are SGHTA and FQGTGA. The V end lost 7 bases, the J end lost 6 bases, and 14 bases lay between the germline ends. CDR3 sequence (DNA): TGTGCCAGCACGTATGGGTCCGGCGATACGCAGTATTTT. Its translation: CASTYGSGDTQYF.

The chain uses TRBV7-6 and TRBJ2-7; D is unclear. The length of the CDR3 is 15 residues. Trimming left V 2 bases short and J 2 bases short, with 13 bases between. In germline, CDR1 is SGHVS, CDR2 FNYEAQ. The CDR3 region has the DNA TGTGCCAGCAGCTTAAACCCGGCAGTGACCTACGAGCAGTACTTC. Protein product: CASSLNPAVTYEQYF.

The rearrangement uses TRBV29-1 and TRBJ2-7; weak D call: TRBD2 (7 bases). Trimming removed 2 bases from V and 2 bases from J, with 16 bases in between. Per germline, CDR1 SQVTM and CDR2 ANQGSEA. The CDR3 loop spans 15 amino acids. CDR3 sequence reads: CSVERKGGFPYEQYF. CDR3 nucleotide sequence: TGCAGCGTTGAAAGGAAGGGGGGGTTCCCCTACGAGCAGTACTTC.

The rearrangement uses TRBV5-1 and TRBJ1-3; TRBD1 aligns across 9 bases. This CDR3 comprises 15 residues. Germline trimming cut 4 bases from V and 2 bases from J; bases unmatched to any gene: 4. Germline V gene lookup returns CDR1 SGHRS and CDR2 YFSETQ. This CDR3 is CASSQQGAAGNTIYF. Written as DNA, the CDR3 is TGCGCCAGCAGCCAACAGGGGGCTGCTGGAAACACCATATATTTT.

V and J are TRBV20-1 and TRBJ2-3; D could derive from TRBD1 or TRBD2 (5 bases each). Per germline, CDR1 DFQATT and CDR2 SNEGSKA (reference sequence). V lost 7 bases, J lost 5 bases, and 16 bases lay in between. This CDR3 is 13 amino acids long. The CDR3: CSVEGYGLDTQYF. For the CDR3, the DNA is TGCAGTGTTGAGGGGTATGGCTTAGATACGCAGTATTTT.

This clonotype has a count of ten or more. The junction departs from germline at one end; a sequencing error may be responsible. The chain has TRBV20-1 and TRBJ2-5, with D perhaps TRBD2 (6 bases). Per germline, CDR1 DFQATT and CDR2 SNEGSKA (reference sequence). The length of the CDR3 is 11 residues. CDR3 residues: CSARVTSPLHF. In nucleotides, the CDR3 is TGCAGTGCTAGAGTAACTAGCCCATTACACTTC.

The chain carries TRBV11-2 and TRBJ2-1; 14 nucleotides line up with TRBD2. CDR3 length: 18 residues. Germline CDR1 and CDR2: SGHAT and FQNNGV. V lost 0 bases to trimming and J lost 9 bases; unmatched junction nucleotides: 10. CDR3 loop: CASSLEPNQGLAGGEQFF. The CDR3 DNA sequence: TGTGCCAGCAGCTTAGAACCAAATCAAGGACTAGCGGGAGGTGAGCAGTTCTTC.

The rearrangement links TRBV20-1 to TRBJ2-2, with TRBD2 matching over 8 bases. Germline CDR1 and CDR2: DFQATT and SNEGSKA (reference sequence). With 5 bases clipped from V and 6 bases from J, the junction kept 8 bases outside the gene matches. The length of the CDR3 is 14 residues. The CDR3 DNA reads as TGCAGTGCTCCTACCGGGACTAGTTCCGGGGAGCTGTTTTTT. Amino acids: CSAPTGTSSGELFF.

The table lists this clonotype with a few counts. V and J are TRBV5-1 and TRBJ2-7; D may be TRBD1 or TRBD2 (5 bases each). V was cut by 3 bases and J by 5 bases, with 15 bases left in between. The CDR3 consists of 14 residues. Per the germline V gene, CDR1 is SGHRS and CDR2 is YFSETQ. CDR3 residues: CASSSEVQGHEQYF. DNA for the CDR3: TGCGCCAGCAGCTCGGAGGTCCAGGGCCACGAGCAGTACTTC.

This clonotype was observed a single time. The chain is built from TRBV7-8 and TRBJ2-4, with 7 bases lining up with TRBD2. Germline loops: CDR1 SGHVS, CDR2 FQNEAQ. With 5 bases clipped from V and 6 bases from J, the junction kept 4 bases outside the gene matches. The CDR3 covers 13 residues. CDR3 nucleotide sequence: TGTGCCAGCAGCCCCTGGGAGGGAAACATTCAGTACTTC. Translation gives CASSPWEGNIQYF.

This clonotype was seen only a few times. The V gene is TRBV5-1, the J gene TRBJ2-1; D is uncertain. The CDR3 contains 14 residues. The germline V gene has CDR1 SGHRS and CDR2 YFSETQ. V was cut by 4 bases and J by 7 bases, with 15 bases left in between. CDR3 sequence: CASSRQQNPNEQFF. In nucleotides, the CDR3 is TGCGCCAGCAGCCGACAACAAAACCCAAATGAGCAGTTCTTC.

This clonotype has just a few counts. CDR3 amino acids: CSGARAPEAFF. The CDR3 DNA sequence: TGCAGTGGGGCCAGGGCCCCTGAAGCTTTCTTT. V and J are TRBV20-1 and TRBJ1-1; TRBD1 might be the D (5 bases). Germline assignment: CDR1 DFQATT and CDR2 SNEGSKA (reference sequence). V was pared by 7 bases and J by 6 bases, with 12 bases between. This CDR3 has 11 amino acids.

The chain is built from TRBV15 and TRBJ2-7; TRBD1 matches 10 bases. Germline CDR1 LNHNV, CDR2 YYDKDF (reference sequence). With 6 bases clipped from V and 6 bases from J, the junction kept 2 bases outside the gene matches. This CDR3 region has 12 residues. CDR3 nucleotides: TGTGCCACCAGTGGGACAGGGGTCGAGCAGTACTTC. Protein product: CATSGTGVEQYF.

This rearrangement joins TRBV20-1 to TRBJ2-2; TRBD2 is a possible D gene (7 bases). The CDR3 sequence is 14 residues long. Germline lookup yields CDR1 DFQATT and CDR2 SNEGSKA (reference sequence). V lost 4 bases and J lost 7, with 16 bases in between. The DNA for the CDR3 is TGCAGTGCTACCAGGGGCGGGGGAAACGGGGAGCTGTTTTTT. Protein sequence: CSATRGGGNGELFF.

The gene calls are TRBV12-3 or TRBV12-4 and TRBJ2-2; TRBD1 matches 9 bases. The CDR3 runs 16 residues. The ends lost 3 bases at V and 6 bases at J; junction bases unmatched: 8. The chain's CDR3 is CASSFFGTGKAGELFF. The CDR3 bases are TGTGCCAGCAGTTTCTTCGGGACAGGGAAGGCCGGGGAGCTGTTTTTT.

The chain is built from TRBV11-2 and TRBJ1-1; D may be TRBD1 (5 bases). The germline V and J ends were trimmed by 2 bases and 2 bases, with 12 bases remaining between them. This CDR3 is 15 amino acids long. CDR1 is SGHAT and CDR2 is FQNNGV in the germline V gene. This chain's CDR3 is CASSLKGQLNTEAFF. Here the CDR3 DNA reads TGTGCCAGCAGCTTAAAGGGGCAGCTTAACACTGAAGCTTTCTTT.